Each of the 7 T cell receptor beta chains below was sequenced from the same sample in a study of blood T cells in healthy people across ages. Combining a sample-barcoded 5' primer with a J-beta primer mix, a second PCR ran for roughly 6 to 12 cycles. TCRdb fed the 5' RACE reads into MiXCR, producing one record per CDR3 protein. The sample yields 800,000 to 900,000 distinct CDR3 sequences, 62% seen once. Sequencing input: blood. These receptors originate from a man between 25 and 39 years old in good health.

This clonotype has only a few counts. The CDR3 protein is CASSNPGTGARDTQYF. The DNA of the CDR3 is TGCGCCAGCAGCAATCCCGGGACAGGGGCAAGGGATACGCAGTATTTT. This chain links TRBV5-1 with TRBJ2-3; 10 bases agree with TRBD1. CDR1 SGHRS and CDR2 YFSETQ come from the germline V gene. V was clipped by 4 bases and J by 6 bases; unmatched bases: 11. The CDR3 spans 16 residues.

In this sample, this clonotype turned up a few times. This chain links TRBV12-3 or TRBV12-4 with TRBJ2-3; no clear D. V lost 5 bases, J lost 2 bases, and 11 bases lay in between. The CDR3 totals 14 residues. CDR3 region: CASSPRQTTDTQYF. As DNA, the CDR3 is TGTGCCAGCAGTCCCCGACAAACCACAGATACGCAGTATTTT.

The chain is built from TRBV9 and TRBJ1-2; 7 bases agree with TRBD1. V trimming: 0 bases; J trimming: 8 bases; junction bases outside the gene matches: 10. CDR1 is SGDLS and CDR2 is YYNGEE in the germline V gene. CDR3 length: 15 residues. The CDR3 loop is CASSVDPGQESGYTF. The CDR3 region has the DNA TGTGCCAGCAGCGTAGATCCCGGACAGGAGAGCGGCTACACCTTC.

The sample holds one count of this clonotype. The chain carries TRBV5-1 and TRBJ1-1; possibly TRBD1 for D (5 bases). V lost 1 base to trimming and J lost 2 bases, with 9 bases between them. This CDR3 comprises 14 residues. CDR1 and CDR2 from the germline V gene are SGHRS and YFSETQ. CDR3 sequence: CASSLIGANTEAFF. Here the CDR3 DNA reads TGCGCCAGCAGCTTGATCGGGGCAAACACTGAAGCTTTCTTT.

The rearrangement links TRBV18 to TRBJ1-6, with TRBD1 identical over 7 bases. The V gene end was trimmed by 3 bases and the J gene end by 10 bases; junction bases not matched to a gene: 9. The CDR3 length is 15 residues. Per the germline V gene, CDR1 is KGHSH and CDR2 is LQKENI. The CDR3 DNA is TGTGCCAGCTCACCCCAGACAGGGTCGGCATCACCCCTCCACTTT. This gives the protein CASSPQTGSASPLHF.

V gene TRBV12-3 or TRBV12-4 combines with J gene TRBJ2-3; maybe TRBD1 (6 bases). The V gene lost 7 bases and the J gene lost 3 bases, with 20 bases spanning the gap. The CDR3 spans 16 residues. The CDR3 reads CASTVTGQPSTDTQYF. CDR3 coding DNA: TGTGCCAGCACCGTAACGGGACAACCGTCAACAGATACGCAGTATTTT.

The V gene is TRBV20-1, the J gene TRBJ2-1; D gene ambiguous. The CDR3 sequence is 14 residues long. Germline V gene lookup returns CDR1 DFQATT and CDR2 SNEGSKA (reference sequence). Trimming shortened V by 0 bases and J by 6 bases, and 12 bases separated the two germline ends. In DNA form, the CDR3 reads TGCAGTGCTAGAGATTCGGCGGCTATCAATGAGCAGTTCTTC. Protein product: CSARDSAAINEQFF.